The 11 T cell receptor beta chains presented below share a single source sample, sequenced in a study of blood T cell repertoires in COVID-19. Assay used: immunoSEQ multiplex PCR; TCRdb lists only in-frame clones, some missing. The sample consists of 9,500 to 15,000 clones, roughly 90% of them appearing once. The sample was peripheral blood. These receptors originate from a man between 65 and 85 years old with active COVID-19.

This chain joins TRBV7-2 and TRBJ1-1, with unresolved D. The length of the CDR3 is 15 residues. Germline CDR1 reads SGHTA; CDR2 reads FQGNSA. Trimming pared 5 bases from V and 5 bases from J, leaving 18 bases between. For the CDR3, the DNA is TGTGCCAGCAGCCCGCCGGCTAAATCGGGAACTGAAGCTTTCTTT. Translating gives CASSPPAKSGTEAFF.

The J gene is TRBJ2-2, the V gene TRBV5-1; TRBD1 might be the D (6 bases). The CDR3 covers 14 residues. The germline V gene encodes CDR1 SGHRS and CDR2 YFSETQ. Trimming pared 4 bases from V and 5 bases from J, leaving 12 bases between. The CDR3 DNA reads as TGCGCCAGCAGCAGGGGGTTCCGGACCGGGGAGCTGTTTTTT. It specifies CASSRGFRTGELFF.

The chain combines TRBV2 with TRBJ2-7, with D perhaps matching TRBD2 (5 bases). Trimming shortened V by 6 bases and J by 4 bases, and 19 bases separated the two germline ends. Germline V gene lookup returns CDR1 SNHLY and CDR2 FYNNEI. The CDR3 runs to 15 residues. The CDR3 region is CASREYEERIYEQYF. Written as DNA, the CDR3 is TGTGCCAGCAGGGAGTACGAGGAGCGGATTTACGAGCAGTACTTC.

This chain links TRBV6-4 with TRBJ1-2; a possible D gene is TRBD1 (5 bases). Trimming stripped 4 bases from V and 4 bases from J, with 13 bases between. Per germline, CDR1 MRHNA and CDR2 SNTAGT. This CDR3 comprises 14 residues. CDR3 residues: CASSAEGGTYGYTF. The CDR3 DNA sequence: TGTGCCAGCAGTGCCGAGGGAGGGACCTATGGCTACACCTTC.

This sequence joins TRBV7-9 and TRBJ2-1; 7 bases fit TRBD1. The CDR3 is 14 residues long. Trimming at V came to 5 bases and at J to 5 bases, leaving 6 bases not matched to a gene. From germline, CDR1 is SEHNR and CDR2 FQNEAQ (reference sequence). The CDR3 is CASSRGQVNNEQFF. CDR3 DNA sequence: TGTGCCAGCAGCCGTGGACAGGTAAACAATGAGCAGTTCTTC.

CDR3: CASSNQGRDTEAFF. The CDR3 bases are TGTGCCAGCAGCAACCAGGGAAGAGACACTGAAGCTTTCTTT. This sequence joins TRBV2 and TRBJ1-1, with D possibly being TRBD1 (5 bases). The V and J ends lost 6 bases and 3 bases respectively, with 14 bases between them. The CDR3 is 14 residues long. Germline CDR1 and CDR2: SNHLY and FYNNEI.

The rearrangement links TRBV4-2 to TRBJ2-1; D uncertain. V was pared by 1 base and J by 0 bases, with 10 bases between. This CDR3 contains 16 residues. The germline gives CDR1 LGHNA, CDR2 YNFKEQ. The CDR3 coding sequence is TGTGCCAGCAGCCAAGTCTCAGGCATCTCCTACAATGAGCAGTTCTTC. It yields the protein CASSQVSGISYNEQFF.

This chain connects TRBV5-5 to TRBJ2-5; 12 bases are shared with TRBD1. V shed 9 bases and J 4 bases; nucleotides not matched to a gene: 4. The CDR3 is 13 residues long. CDR1 SGHKS and CDR2 YYEKEE come from the germline V gene (reference sequence). The CDR3 coding sequence is TGTGCCACAGGGACAGGGGGCGGAGAGACCCAGTACTTC. It codes for CATGTGGGETQYF.

V is TRBV6-6 and J is TRBJ1-2; 7 bases line up with TRBD1. The length of the CDR3 is 14 residues. V dropped 5 bases and J dropped 6; count of bases not matched to a gene: 9. Germline CDR1 is MNHNY and CDR2 is SVGAGI (reference sequence). The CDR3 DNA reads as TGTGCCAGCAGTGGAAACAGGGGCCGGGATGGCTACACCTTC. This translates into CASSGNRGRDGYTF.

This clone was recorded once. This chain joins TRBV5-5 and TRBJ2-2, with a tentative D call TRBD1 (6 bases). Trimming shortened V by 1 base and J by 0 bases, and 10 bases separated the two germline ends. Looked up from germline, CDR1 is SGHKS and CDR2 is YYEKEE (reference sequence). CDR3 length: 16 residues. The CDR3 loop is CASSLRGGSNTGELFF. As DNA, the CDR3 is TGTGCCAGCAGCTTGAGAGGGGGATCGAACACCGGGGAGCTGTTTTTT.

Note on this clone: A read error may produce the germline difference seen at one junction end. The genes are TRBV6-5 and TRBJ2-7; D gene uncertain. Looked up from germline, CDR1 is MNHEY and CDR2 is SVGAGI. This CDR3 is built from 12 residues. This chain's CDR3 is CASSNSPYEQYF. The CDR3 DNA reads TGTGCCAGCAGTAACTCTCCTTACGAGCAGTACTTC.